This T cell receptor beta chain originates from a study of T cells after posttransplantation cyclophosphamide. A marrow graft followed busulfan-fludarabine conditioning, with cyclophosphamide on days +3 and +4. This clone has at least ten counts. The target antigen is unknown. Overall study findings and caveats: TRB overlap between skin or GI tissue T cells and blood was limited. Donor-recipient repertoire similarity was low at 1-2 months, rising over year one.

TCRdb's table, derived via immunoSEQ multiplex PCR, lists solely in-frame clones and lacks some. The repertoire consists of approximately 18,000 clones, none detected only once. V was pared by 9 bases and J by 6 bases, with 20 bases of the junction left unmatched. The V gene's germline CDR1 is LNHDA and CDR2 SQIVND (reference sequence). This CDR3 is built from 18 residues. The clonotype comes from a female patient between 25 and 45 years old who received an allogeneic stem cell transplant from a related donor, was CMV-positive, and had no GVHD. A share of the T cells may be of graft donor origin. The chain combines TRBV19 with TRBJ1-1, with TRBD1 identical over 12 bases. Here the sequenced sample was PBMCs, taken after allogeneic stem cell transplant with posttransplant cyclophosphamide. CDR3 sequence reads: CASRLFQGTGGVGAEAFF. DNA of the CDR3: TGTGCCAGCCGCCTCTTCCAAGGGACAGGGGGCGTCGGTGCTGAAGCTTTCTTT.